These 9 T cell receptor beta chains originate from one sample sequenced in a study of T cells in Graves' hyperthyroidism and ophthalmopathy. The TCR beta CDR3 regions underwent amplification using RNA transcripts as the source. HTBI primers were employed in a first-round RT-PCR of the TCR CDR3. TCRdb fed the multiplex PCR reads into MiXCR, producing one record per CDR3 protein. The sample holds around 340,000 distinct CDR3 sequences, around a sixth seen once. The material sequenced was blood. Receptor source: a woman aged 45-60 years with Graves' hyperthyroidism.

This clonotype was seen ten or more times. CDR3 in amino acids: CASSPYSGGDTDTQYF. For the CDR3, the DNA is TGTGCCAGCAGTCCCTATAGCGGGGGGGACACAGATACGCAGTATTTT. The chain recombines TRBV12-3 or TRBV12-4 with TRBJ2-3; 11 bases are a match to TRBD2. V lost 5 bases, J lost 2 bases, and 6 bases stayed unmatched. The CDR3 length is 16 residues.

This clonotype was seen more than once but under ten times. V gene TRBV5-5 combines with J gene TRBJ1-2; TRBD1 aligns across 10 bases. The ends lost 0 bases at V and 7 bases at J; junction bases unmatched: 6. This CDR3 is built from 15 residues. CDR1 SGHKS and CDR2 YYEKEE come from the germline V gene (reference sequence). The CDR3 DNA is TGTGCCAGCAGCTTGGCTCGGGACAGGGGTAGTGGCTACACCTTC. It specifies CASSLARDRGSGYTF.

This clonotype was recorded many times. The CDR3 here is CASSVWRGFNNEQFF. In DNA form, the CDR3 reads TGTGCCAGCAGTGTTTGGAGGGGGTTCAACAATGAGCAGTTCTTC. The rearrangement uses TRBV2 and TRBJ2-1, with D possibly called TRBD1 or TRBD2 (6 bases each). Germline V gene sequence: CDR1 SNHLY, CDR2 FYNNEI. This CDR3 spans 15 amino acids. The germline V and J ends were trimmed by 4 bases and 5 bases, with 15 bases remaining between them.

This clonotype has just a few counts. V gene TRBV29-1 combines with J gene TRBJ2-1; 8 nucleotides align to TRBD2. Germline trimming cut 7 bases from V and 4 bases from J; bases unmatched to any gene: 9. CDR1 SQVTM and CDR2 ANQGSEA come from the germline V gene. The CDR3 is made up of 14 amino acids. CDR3 nucleotide sequence: TGCAGCGCAAAACCGGGACTAGAATACAATGAGCAGTTCTTC. It yields the protein CSAKPGLEYNEQFF.

Only a few counts were recorded for this clonotype. The rearrangement uses TRBV27 and TRBJ1-6; the D is unclear. CDR1 is MNHEY, CDR2 SMNVEV, per germline (reference sequence). The V end was cut by 4 bases, the J end by 7 bases, with 8 bases between. The CDR3 totals 13 residues. In DNA form, the CDR3 reads TGTGCCAGCAGTTCCCCCGGAAATTCACCCCTCCACTTT. It yields the protein CASSSPGNSPLHF.

The rearrangement links TRBV18 to TRBJ1-2; D remains ambiguous. Germline CDR1 reads KGHSH; CDR2 reads LQKENI. Trimming cost V 0 bases and J 4 bases, with 12 bases left between them. The CDR3 has 15 amino acids. The CDR3 is CASSPPNIGGYGYTF. CDR3 coding DNA: TGTGCCAGCTCACCACCTAACATCGGAGGCTATGGCTACACCTTC.

In regard to this clonotype: A much more abundant neighbour one base away suggests this may be a read error. The chain recombines TRBV6-9 with TRBJ2-1; 9 bases are shared with TRBD2. The CDR3 totals 17 residues. Germline CDR1 and CDR2: MNHGY and SVAAGI. This chain's CDR3 is CVSSYMRRRGGNNEQFF. As DNA, the CDR3 is TGTGTCAGCAGTTACATGCGTAGGCGGGGGGGAAACAATGAGCAGTTCTTC.

At least ten counts were recorded for this clonotype. The chain is built from TRBV6-6 and TRBJ2-2; D unclear. Germline V gene lookup returns CDR1 MNHNY and CDR2 SVGAGI (reference sequence). Trimming cost V 1 base and J 0 bases, with 9 bases left between them. This CDR3 has 16 residues. Here the CDR3 DNA reads TGTGCCAGCAGTTACTTGGGCAGTTCGAACACCGGGGAGCTGTTTTTT. Protein product: CASSYLGSSNTGELFF.

The chain recombines TRBV5-1 with TRBJ2-5, with a possible D match to TRBD2 (7 bases). The length of the CDR3 is 17 residues. With 4 bases removed from V and 3 bases from J, the gap between germline ends came to 22 bases. Germline assignment: CDR1 SGHRS and CDR2 YFSETQ. CDR3 sequence: CASSQAGAAGMEETQYF. CDR3 bases: TGCGCCAGCAGCCAGGCGGGGGCGGCGGGAATGGAAGAGACCCAGTACTTC.